This T cell receptor beta chain emerged from a study of beta chain features in type 1 diabetes. Sorting with CD45RO/CCR7/CD25/CD127/CD95/CD27 yielded naive, central memory, regulatory and stem-like memory CD4+ cells. The CDR3 extends over 15 amino acids. Trimming took 0 bases from V and 1 from J, leaving 7 bases between them. Germline V gene data show CDR1 as SGDLS and CDR2 as YYNGEE. Expressed TCRB transcripts were sequenced after all isolated RNA was converted to cDNA. The data were produced by immunoSEQ multiplex PCR, yet TCRdb's version contains in-frame clones alone and is incomplete. The sample contains 350,000 to 450,000 clones, approximately 15% of which appear only once. With respect to this clone: The antigen remains undetermined.

Overall study results and limits: Because the template was cDNA, high-expressing cells might be over-represented. Moderate but significant shortening of TCRB CDR3s was recorded in all four CD4+ subsets from Type 1 diabetes patients. Type 1 diabetes patients had VDJ junctions that carried fewer insertions and more deletions.

Sequencing was carried out using naive CD4+ T cells from blood. This clonotype was obtained from a woman aged 18-29 years in good health. The chain recombines TRBV9 with TRBJ2-2; unclear D gene. The CDR3 sequence is CASSVVSLNTGELFF. DNA for the CDR3: TGTGCCAGCAGCGTAGTTAGCCTGAACACCGGGGAGCTGTTTTTT.